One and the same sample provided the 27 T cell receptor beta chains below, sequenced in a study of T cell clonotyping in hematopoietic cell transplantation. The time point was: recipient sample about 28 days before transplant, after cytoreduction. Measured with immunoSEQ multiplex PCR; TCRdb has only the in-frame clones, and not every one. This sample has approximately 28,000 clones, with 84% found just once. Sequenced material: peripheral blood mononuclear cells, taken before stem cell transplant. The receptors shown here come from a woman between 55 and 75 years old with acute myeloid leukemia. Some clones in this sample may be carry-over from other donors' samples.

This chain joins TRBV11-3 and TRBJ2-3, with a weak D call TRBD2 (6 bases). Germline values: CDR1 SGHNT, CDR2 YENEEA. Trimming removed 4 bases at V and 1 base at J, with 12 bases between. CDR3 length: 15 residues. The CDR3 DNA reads TGTGCCAGCAGCTCGACTAGATCTGGCACAGATACGCAGTATTTT. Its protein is CASSSTRSGTDTQYF.

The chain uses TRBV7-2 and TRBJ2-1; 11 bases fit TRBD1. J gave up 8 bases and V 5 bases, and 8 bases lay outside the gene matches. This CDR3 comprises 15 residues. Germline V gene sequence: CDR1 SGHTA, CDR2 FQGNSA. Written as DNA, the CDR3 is TGTGCCAGCAGCCTACCGGACAGGGGGCTCTATGAGCAGTTCTTC. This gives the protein CASSLPDRGLYEQFF.

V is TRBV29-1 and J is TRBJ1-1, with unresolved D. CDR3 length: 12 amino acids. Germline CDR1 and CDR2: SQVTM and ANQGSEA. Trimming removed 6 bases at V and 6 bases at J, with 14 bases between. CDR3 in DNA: TGCAGCGTCTTGACCCCGGGCGCTGAAGCTTTCTTT. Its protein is CSVLTPGAEAFF. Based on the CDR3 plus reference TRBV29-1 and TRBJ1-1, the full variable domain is SAVISQKPSRDICQRGTSLTIQCQVDSQVTMMFWYRQQPGQSLTLIATANQGSEATYESGFVIDKFPISRPNLTFSTLTVSNMSPEDSSIYLCSVLTPGAEAFFGQGTRLTVV.

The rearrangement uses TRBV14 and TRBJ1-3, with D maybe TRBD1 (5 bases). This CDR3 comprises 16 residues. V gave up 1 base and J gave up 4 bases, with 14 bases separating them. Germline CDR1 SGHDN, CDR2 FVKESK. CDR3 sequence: CASSQVGAGSGNTIYF. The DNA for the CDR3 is TGTGCCAGCAGCCAAGTCGGAGCAGGGTCCGGAAACACCATATATTTT.

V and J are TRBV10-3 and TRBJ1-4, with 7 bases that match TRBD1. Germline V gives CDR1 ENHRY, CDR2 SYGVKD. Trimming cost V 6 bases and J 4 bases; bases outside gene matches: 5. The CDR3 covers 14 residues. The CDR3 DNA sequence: TGTGCCATCAGCGGGACAGCTCTTAATGAAAAACTGTTTTTT. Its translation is CAISGTALNEKLFF.

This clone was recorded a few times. This CDR3 reads CSVTGKGNTEAFF. CDR3 nucleotides: TGCAGCGTGACAGGGAAAGGAAACACTGAAGCTTTCTTT. The V call is TRBV29-1, the J call TRBJ1-1; 7 positions match TRBD1. The ends lost 6 bases at V and 2 bases at J; junction bases unmatched: 6. The germline V gene encodes CDR1 SQVTM and CDR2 ANQGSEA. The CDR3 extends over 13 amino acids.

The CDR3 DNA sequence: TGTGCCAGCAGTCAGGGCAACTCTGGAAACACCATATATTTT. Amino acid sequence: CASSQGNSGNTIYF. The chain recombines TRBV27 with TRBJ1-3; D may be TRBD1 (5 bases). Germline CDR1 and CDR2: MNHEY and SMNVEV (reference sequence). Deletions cut 5 bases from V and 0 bases from J, with 8 bases between. The CDR3 extends over 14 amino acids.

Written as DNA, the CDR3 is TGTGCCAGCAGTTCCTACCCCCGCGGAGGCTCCACTGAAGCTTTCTTT. This translates into CASSSYPRGGSTEAFF. The chain links TRBV6-5 to TRBJ1-1; D not resolved. The CDR3 sequence is 16 residues long. CDR1 and CDR2 from the germline V gene are MNHEY and SVGAGI. V was pared by 4 bases and J by 4 bases, with 19 bases between.

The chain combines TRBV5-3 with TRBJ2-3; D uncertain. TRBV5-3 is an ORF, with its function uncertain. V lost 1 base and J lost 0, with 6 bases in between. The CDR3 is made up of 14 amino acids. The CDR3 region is CARSLPPSTDTQYF. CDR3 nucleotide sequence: TGTGCCAGAAGCTTGCCCCCTAGCACAGATACGCAGTATTTT.

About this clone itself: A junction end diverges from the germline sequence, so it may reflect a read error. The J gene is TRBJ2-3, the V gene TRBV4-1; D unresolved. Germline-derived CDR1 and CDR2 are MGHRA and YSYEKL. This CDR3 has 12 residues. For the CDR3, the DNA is TGCGCCAGCAGTGGGCCCACGCCACTCCCCGTTTTT. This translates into CASSGPTPLPVF.

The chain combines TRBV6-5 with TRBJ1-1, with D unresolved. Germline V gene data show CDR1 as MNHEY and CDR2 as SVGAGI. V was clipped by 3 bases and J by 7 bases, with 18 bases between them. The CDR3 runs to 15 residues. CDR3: CASSYYGIEQSEAFF. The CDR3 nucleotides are TGTGCCAGCAGTTATTATGGGATAGAACAAAGTGAAGCTTTCTTT.

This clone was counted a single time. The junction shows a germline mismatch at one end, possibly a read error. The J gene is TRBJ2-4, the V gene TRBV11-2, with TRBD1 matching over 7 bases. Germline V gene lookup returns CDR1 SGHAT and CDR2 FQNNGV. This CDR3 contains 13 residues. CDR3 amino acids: CASSVDRVNIQYF. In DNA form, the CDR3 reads TGTGCCAGCAGCGTAGACAGGGTAAACATTCAGTACTTC.

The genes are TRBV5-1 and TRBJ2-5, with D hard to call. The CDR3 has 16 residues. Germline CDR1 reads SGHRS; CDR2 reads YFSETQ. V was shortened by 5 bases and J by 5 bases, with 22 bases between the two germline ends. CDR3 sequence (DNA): TGCGCCAGCAGGAACTCGGACGGATTACTAAGGGAGACCCAGTACTTC. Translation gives CASRNSDGLLRETQYF.

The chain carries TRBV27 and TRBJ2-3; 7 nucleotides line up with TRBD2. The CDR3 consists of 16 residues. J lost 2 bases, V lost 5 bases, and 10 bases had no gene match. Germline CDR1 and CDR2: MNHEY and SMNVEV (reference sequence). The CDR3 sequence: CASSLKLAITTDTQYF. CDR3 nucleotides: TGTGCCAGCAGTCTAAAACTAGCGATAACCACAGATACGCAGTATTTT.

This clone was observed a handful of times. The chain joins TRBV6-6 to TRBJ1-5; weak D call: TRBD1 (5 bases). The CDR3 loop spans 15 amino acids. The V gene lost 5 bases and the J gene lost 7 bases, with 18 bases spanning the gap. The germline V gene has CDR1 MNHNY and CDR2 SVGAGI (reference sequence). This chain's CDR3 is CASSDVAPGGQPQHF. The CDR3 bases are TGTGCCAGCAGTGACGTGGCCCCCGGGGGGCAGCCCCAGCATTTT.

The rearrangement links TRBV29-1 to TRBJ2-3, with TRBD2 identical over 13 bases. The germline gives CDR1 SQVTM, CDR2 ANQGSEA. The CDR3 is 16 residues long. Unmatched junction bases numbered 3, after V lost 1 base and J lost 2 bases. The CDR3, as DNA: TGCAGCGTTGAAGGGACTAGCGGGGGTATCACAGATACGCAGTATTTT. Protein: CSVEGTSGGITDTQYF.

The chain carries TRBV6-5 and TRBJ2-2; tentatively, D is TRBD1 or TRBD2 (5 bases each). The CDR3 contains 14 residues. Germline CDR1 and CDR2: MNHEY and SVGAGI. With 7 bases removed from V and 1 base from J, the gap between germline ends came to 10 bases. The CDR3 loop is CASNIGGNTGELFF. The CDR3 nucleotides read TGTGCCAGCAATATTGGGGGGAACACCGGGGAGCTGTTTTTT.

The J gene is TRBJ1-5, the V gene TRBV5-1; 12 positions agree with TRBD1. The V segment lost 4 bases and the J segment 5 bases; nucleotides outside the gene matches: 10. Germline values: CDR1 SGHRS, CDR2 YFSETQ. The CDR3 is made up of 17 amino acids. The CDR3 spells CASSLGTGGVGDQPQHF. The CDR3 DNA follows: TGCGCCAGCAGCCTCGGGACAGGGGGCGTTGGTGATCAGCCCCAGCATTTT.

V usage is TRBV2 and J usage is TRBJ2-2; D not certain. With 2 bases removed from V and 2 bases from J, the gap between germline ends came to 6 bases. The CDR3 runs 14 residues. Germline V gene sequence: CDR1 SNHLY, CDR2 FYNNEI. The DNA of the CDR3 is TGTGCCAGCAGTGAATTGGGTAACACCGGGGAGCTGTTTTTT. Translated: CASSELGNTGELFF.

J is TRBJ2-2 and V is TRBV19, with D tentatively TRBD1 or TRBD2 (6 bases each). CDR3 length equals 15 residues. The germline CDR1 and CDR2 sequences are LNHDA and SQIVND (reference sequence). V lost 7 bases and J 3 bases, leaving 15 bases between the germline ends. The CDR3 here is CASKSRGPDTGELFF. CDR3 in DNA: TGTGCCAGTAAATCCCGGGGGCCGGACACCGGGGAGCTGTTTTTT.

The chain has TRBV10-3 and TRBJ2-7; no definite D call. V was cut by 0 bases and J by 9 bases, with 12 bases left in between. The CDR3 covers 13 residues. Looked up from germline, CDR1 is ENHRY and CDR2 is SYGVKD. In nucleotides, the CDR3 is TGTGCCATCAGTGAGTCTTTGGGCATAGGGCAGTACTTC. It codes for CAISESLGIGQYF.

DNA for the CDR3: TGTGCCAGCAGTTTAGGCAGACTAGACACAGATACGCAGTATTTT. The encoded protein is CASSLGRLDTDTQYF. The chain joins TRBV6-5 to TRBJ2-3, with D maybe TRBD2 (6 bases). CDR3 length equals 15 residues. Germline-derived CDR1 and CDR2 are MNHEY and SVGAGI. V lost 4 bases, J lost 2 bases, and 13 bases lay in between.

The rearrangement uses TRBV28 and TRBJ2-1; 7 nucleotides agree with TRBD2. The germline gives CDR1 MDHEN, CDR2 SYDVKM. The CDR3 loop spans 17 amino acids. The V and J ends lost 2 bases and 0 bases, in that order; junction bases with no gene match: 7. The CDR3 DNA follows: TGTGCCAGCAGTTTACTAGCGGAACATGCCTCCTACAATGAGCAGTTCTTC. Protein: CASSLLAEHASYNEQFF.

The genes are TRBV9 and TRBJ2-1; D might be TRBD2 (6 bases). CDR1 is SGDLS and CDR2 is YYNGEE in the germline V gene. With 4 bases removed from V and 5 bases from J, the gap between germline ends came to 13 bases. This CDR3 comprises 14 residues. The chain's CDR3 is CASSLGGANNEQFF. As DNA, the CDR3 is TGTGCCAGCAGCCTTGGAGGGGCCAACAATGAGCAGTTCTTC.

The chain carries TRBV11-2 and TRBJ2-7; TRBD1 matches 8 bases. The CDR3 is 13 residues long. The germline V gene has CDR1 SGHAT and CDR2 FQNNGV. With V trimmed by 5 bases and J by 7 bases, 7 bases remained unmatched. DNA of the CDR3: TGTGCCAGCAGCCCTCGGACAGGGTGGGAGCAGTACTTC. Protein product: CASSPRTGWEQYF.

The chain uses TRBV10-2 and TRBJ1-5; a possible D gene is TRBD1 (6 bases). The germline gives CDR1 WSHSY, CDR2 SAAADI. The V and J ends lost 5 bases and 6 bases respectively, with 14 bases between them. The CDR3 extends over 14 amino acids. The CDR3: CASSKQGRGQPQHF. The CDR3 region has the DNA TGCGCCAGCAGTAAACAGGGTAGGGGTCAGCCCCAGCATTTT.

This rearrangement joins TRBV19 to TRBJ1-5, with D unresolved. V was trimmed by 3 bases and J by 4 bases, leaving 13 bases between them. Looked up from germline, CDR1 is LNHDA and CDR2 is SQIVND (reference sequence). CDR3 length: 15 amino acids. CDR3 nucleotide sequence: TGTGCCAGTAGTATCGAGGTGGAGTGGAATCAGCCCCAGCATTTT. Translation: CASSIEVEWNQPQHF. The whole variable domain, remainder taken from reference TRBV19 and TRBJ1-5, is DGGITQSPKYLFRKEGQNVTLSCEQNLNHDAMYWYRQDPGQGLRLIYYSQIVNDFQKGDIAEGYSVSREKKESFPLTVTSAQKNPTAFYLCASSIEVEWNQPQHFGDGTRLSIL.